The rows below give T cell receptor beta chains drawn from one sample of a study of blood T cell repertoires in COVID-19. Data came from immunoSEQ multiplex PCR; TCRdb stores just in-frame clones and leaves some out. The repertoire holds roughly 78,000 clones, with over 80% as singletons. The sample comprised peripheral blood. The receptors come from an elderly woman with acute or convalescent COVID-19. Both conserved end residues are part of each CDR3. The D gene is left open where the match is weak. Size is omitted from some rows. Given values are once, few, many or a class for expanded clones.

clone_size,v_call,d_call,j_call,cdr3_aa,cdr3_nt
-,TRBV5-1,TRBD2,TRBJ2-7,CASSWASGRVFHYEQYF,TGCGCCAGCAGCTGGGCTAGCGGGAGAGTCTTCCACTACGAGCAGTACTTC
-,TRBV11-2,TRBD1,TRBJ1-5,CASSPGQHSNQPQHF,TGTGCCAGCAGCCCGGGACAGCATAGCAATCAGCCCCAGCATTTT
-,TRBV30,-,TRBJ1-4,CAWSVGGTTNEKLFF,TGTGCCTGGAGTGTCGGAGGCACAACTAATGAAAAACTGTTTTTT
-,TRBV5-6,-,TRBJ2-5,CASSPTGQETQYF,TGTGCCAGCAGCCCGACTGGGCAAGAGACCCAGTACTTC
-,TRBV7-9,-,TRBJ2-7,CARFSEQYF,TGTGCCCGTTTTTCCGAGCAGTACTTC
-,TRBV5-8,TRBD2,TRBJ2-1,CASSSGPARGGEQFF,TGTGCCAGCAGTTCGGGACCTGCCCGGGGGGGTGAGCAGTTCTTC
few,TRBV24-1,-,TRBJ2-7,CATRQHYEQYF,TGTGCCACCCGACAGCACTACGAGCAGTACTTC
-,TRBV27,-,TRBJ2-4,CASSLRQGDIQYF,TGTGCCAGCAGTTTGCGGCAGGGCGACATTCAGTACTTC
-,TRBV13,-,TRBJ2-5,CASSFYQETQYF,TGTGCCAGCAGCTTCTACCAAGAGACCCAGTACTTC
-,TRBV2,-,TRBJ2-7,CASSERQAYEQYF,TGTGCCAGCAGTGAGCGACAGGCCTACGAGCAGTACTTC
few,TRBV30,TRBD1,TRBJ1-6,CAWGQVFNSPLHF,TGTGCCTGGGGACAGGTCTTTAATTCACCCCTCCACTTT
-,TRBV6-5,-,TRBJ1-2,CASSRGSYGYTF,TGTGCCAGCAGCAGAGGGTCCTATGGCTACACCTTC
-,TRBV7-8,-,TRBJ1-5,CASSPGAWEEVLSGQPQHF,TGTGCCAGCAGCCCCGGGGCCTGGGAGGAGGTTCTTTCGGGTCAGCCCCAGCATTTT
once,TRBV7-9,-,TRBJ2-5,CASSLSDRFQETQYF,TGTGCCAGCAGCTTAAGCGACAGATTCCAAGAGACCCAGTACTTC
-,TRBV4-2,TRBD2,TRBJ2-2,CASSQDTSGNTGELFF,TGTGCCAGCAGCCAAGATACTAGCGGGAACACCGGGGAGCTGTTTTTT
-,TRBV7-9,-,TRBJ2-7,CASSSRGRDYEQYF,TGTGCCAGCAGCTCCCGGGGAAGAGACTACGAGCAGTACTTC
once,TRBV12-3/TRBV12-4,-,TRBJ1-1,CASSSLGSTEAFF,TGTGCCAGCAGTTCTCTGGGGAGCACTGAAGCTTTCTTT
-,TRBV9,-,TRBJ1-1,CASSAGHANTEAFF,TGTGCCAGCAGCGCCGGACACGCGAACACTGAAGCTTTCTTT
-,TRBV11-2,TRBD2,TRBJ2-2,CASSAGTSGDPTGELFF,TGTGCCAGCAGCGCCGGGACTAGCGGAGATCCCACCGGGGAGCTGTTTTTT
-,TRBV10-3,TRBD1,TRBJ2-7,CAIRNRGGEQYF,TGTGCCATCAGAAACAGGGGCGGAGAGCAGTACTTC
-,TRBV5-4,TRBD2,TRBJ2-7,CASSLGPAGGPFEQYF,TGTGCCAGCAGCTTAGGCCCAGCGGGAGGGCCCTTCGAGCAGTACTTC
-,TRBV7-6,TRBD2,TRBJ2-3,CASSARLAGEITDTQYF,TGTGCCAGCAGCGCCCGACTAGCGGGGGAGATCACAGATACGCAGTATTTT
-,TRBV23-1,-,TRBJ2-3,CASSQSRGGSTDTQYF,TGCGCCAGCAGTCAATCTCGAGGCGGTAGCACAGATACGCAGTATTTT
few,TRBV3-1/TRBV3-2,-,TRBJ1-6,CASSQSSYNSPLHF,TGTGCCAGCAGCCAGAGCTCCTATAATTCACCCCTCCACTTT
-,TRBV6-5,TRBD1,TRBJ1-4,CASSRQGAGEKLFF,TGTGCCAGCAGTCGACAGGGGGCGGGTGAAAAACTGTTTTTT
-,TRBV19,-,TRBJ2-2,CASSIVTGFAGELFF,TGTGCCAGTAGTATAGTCACGGGTTTCGCCGGGGAGCTGTTTTTT
-,TRBV19,TRBD1,TRBJ2-5,CASSIGSGQGQETQYF,TGTGCCAGTAGTATAGGATCGGGACAGGGGCAAGAGACCCAGTACTTC
few,TRBV5-6,TRBD1,TRBJ2-1,CASSFGVGQGSVNEQFF,TGTGCCAGCAGCTTTGGTGTTGGACAGGGATCGGTGAATGAGCAGTTCTTC
many,TRBV7-9,-,TRBJ1-1,CASSPQEGTPRGGRTEAFF,TGTGCCAGCAGCCCCCAAGAGGGGACTCCAAGGGGGGGGAGGACTGAAGCTTTCTTT
few,TRBV11-2,TRBD1,TRBJ2-7,CASSPGQGAAYEQYF,TGTGCCAGCAGCCCCGGACAGGGGGCGGCCTACGAGCAGTACTTC
-,TRBV6-5,-,TRBJ1-2,CASSYQGGYGYTF,TGTGCCAGCAGTTACCAGGGTGGCTATGGCTACACCTTC
-,TRBV6-6,-,TRBJ1-3,CASSRQASGNTIYF,TGTGCCAGCTCTCGACAGGCCTCTGGAAACACCATATATTTT
few,TRBV5-1,TRBD2,TRBJ2-5,CASSLVAGVETQYF,TGCGCCAGCAGCTTGGTAGCGGGAGTGGAGACCCAGTACTTC
-,TRBV24-1,-,TRBJ2-5,CATSGSGETQYF,TGTGCCACCAGTGGAAGCGGAGAGACCCAGTACTTC
-,TRBV18,TRBD2,TRBJ2-5,CASSPRVLAGGLIETQYF,TGTGCCAGCTCACCACGAGTTCTAGCGGGGGGGCTCATCGAGACCCAGTACTTC
-,TRBV10-3,-,TRBJ2-5,CAISESGGLQETQYF,TGTGCCATCAGTGAGTCGGGGGGGCTACAAGAGACCCAGTACTTC
-,TRBV10-3,TRBD1,TRBJ2-1,CAISAGQGAIDEQFF,TGTGCCATCAGTGCTGGCCAGGGGGCTATCGATGAGCAGTTCTTC
-,TRBV27,-,TRBJ2-5,CASSSQGMGQETQYF,TGTGCCAGCAGTTCTCAGGGGATGGGGCAAGAGACCCAGTACTTC
-,TRBV5-8,-,TRBJ2-2,CASGADGGELFF,TGTGCCAGCGGGGCCGATGGCGGGGAGCTGTTTTTT
-,TRBV27,TRBD1,TRBJ1-2,CASSDRDAIGYTF,TGTGCCAGCAGCGACAGGGACGCAATTGGCTACACCTTC
-,TRBV6-5,TRBD1,TRBJ1-6,CASSYRGQGYSPLHF,TGTGCCAGCAGTTATCGGGGACAGGGGTATTCACCCCTCCACTTT